This TCR beta chain was obtained from a study of PD-1 blockade in mismatch repair-deficient tumors. Notes on the study in general: After pembrolizumab, tumor-resident clones rose rapidly, then generally contracted before radiologic responses.

The protocol was immunoSEQ multiplex PCR, while the TCRdb copy is restricted to in-frame clones and leaves out a portion. The data hold roughly 15,000 clones, with roughly 82% observed a single time. All patients were mismatch repair deficient, assessed by either PCR or immunohistochemistry. The TCR-sequenced patients were three responders to pembrolizumab. With respect to this clone: Its antigen is not known.

This TCR derives from an adult with mismatch repair-deficient cancer. The sample in question was PBMCs, obtained about 15 weeks after starting pembrolizumab.

CDR3 sequence (DNA): TGTGCCAGCTCCGAGCTCTCGAACACCGGGGAGCTGTTTTTT. Residues: CASSELSNTGELFF. The chain uses TRBV18 and TRBJ2-2; D is uncertain. Per the germline V gene, CDR1 is KGHSH and CDR2 is LQKENI. The CDR3 totals 14 residues. V lost 6 bases and J lost 0, with 8 bases in between.